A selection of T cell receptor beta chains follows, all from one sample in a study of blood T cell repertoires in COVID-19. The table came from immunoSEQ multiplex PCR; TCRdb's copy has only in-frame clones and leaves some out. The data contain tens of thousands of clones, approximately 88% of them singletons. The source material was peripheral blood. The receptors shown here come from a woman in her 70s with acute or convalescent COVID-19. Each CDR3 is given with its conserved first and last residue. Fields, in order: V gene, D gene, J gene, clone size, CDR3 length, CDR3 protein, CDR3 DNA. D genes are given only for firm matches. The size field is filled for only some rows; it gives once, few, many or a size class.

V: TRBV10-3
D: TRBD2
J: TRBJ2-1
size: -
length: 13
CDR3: CAISEGLADEQFF
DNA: TGTGCCATCAGTGAGGGACTAGCGGATGAGCAGTTCTTC

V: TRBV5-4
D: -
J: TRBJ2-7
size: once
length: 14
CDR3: CASSRDPTSYEQYF
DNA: TGTGCCAGCAGCCGTGATCCAACTTCCTACGAGCAGTACTTC

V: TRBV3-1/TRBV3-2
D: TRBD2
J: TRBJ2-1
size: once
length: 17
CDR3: CASSHRTSGVGYNEQFF
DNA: TGTGCCAGCAGCCACCGGACTAGCGGGGTGGGATACAATGAGCAGTTCTTC

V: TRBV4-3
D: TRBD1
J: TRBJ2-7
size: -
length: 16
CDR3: CASSQDGTGASYEQYF
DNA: TGCGCCAGCAGCCAAGATGGGACAGGGGCCTCCTACGAGCAGTACTTC

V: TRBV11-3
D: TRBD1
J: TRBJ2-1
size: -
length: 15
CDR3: CASSLDVQGSGEQFF
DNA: TGTGCCAGCAGCTTAGACGTACAGGGGTCAGGTGAGCAGTTCTTC

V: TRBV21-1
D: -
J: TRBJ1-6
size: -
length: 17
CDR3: CASSKENRGNGDSPLHF
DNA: TGTGCCAGCAGCAAAGAGAACAGGGGGAACGGGGATTCACCCCTCCACTTT

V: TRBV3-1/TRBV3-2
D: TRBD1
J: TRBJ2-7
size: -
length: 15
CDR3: CASSQGMGQGYEQYF
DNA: TGTGCCAGCAGCCAAGGGATGGGACAGGGTTACGAGCAGTACTTC

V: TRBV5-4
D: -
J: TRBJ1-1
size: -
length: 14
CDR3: CASSFPDRNTEAFF
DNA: TGTGCCAGCAGCTTCCCGGACAGGAACACTGAAGCTTTCTTT

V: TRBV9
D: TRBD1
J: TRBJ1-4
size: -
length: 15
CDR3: CASSVGGQGGEKLFF
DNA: TGTGCCAGCAGCGTAGGTGGACAGGGAGGTGAAAAACTGTTTTTT

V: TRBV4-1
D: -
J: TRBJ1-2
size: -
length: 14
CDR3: CASSHLPQGYGYTF
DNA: TGCGCCAGCAGCCACCTTCCACAGGGCTATGGCTACACCTTC

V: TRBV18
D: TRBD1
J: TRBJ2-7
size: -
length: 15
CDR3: CASSPGAGQGYEQYF
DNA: TGTGCCAGCTCACCGGGGGCGGGACAGGGCTACGAGCAGTACTTC

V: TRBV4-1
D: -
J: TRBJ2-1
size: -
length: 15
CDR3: CASSQDLTVYNEQFF
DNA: TGCGCCAGCAGCCAAGATCTAACAGTCTACAATGAGCAGTTCTTC

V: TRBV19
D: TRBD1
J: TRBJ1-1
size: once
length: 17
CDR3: CATRTGRANSMNTEAFF
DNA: TGTGCCACCCGGACAGGTCGGGCGAACAGCATGAACACTGAAGCTTTCTTT

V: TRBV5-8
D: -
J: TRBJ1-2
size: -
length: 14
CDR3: CASSPGDRLYGYTF
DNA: TGTGCCAGCAGCCCAGGGGATAGGCTCTATGGCTACACCTTC

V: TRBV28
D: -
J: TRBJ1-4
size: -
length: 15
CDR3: CASSSRAGSNEKLFF
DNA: TGTGCCAGCAGCTCTAGGGCAGGGTCTAATGAAAAACTGTTTTTT

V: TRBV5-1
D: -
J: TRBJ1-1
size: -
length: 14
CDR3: CASSALGGFTEAFF
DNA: TGCGCCAGCAGCGCTTTAGGCGGTTTCACTGAAGCTTTCTTT

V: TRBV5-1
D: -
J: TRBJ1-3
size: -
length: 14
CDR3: CASSVSGAGNTIYF
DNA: TGCGCCAGCAGCGTCTCAGGGGCGGGAAACACCATATATTTT

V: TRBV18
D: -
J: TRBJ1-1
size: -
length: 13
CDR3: CASSGPGDTEAFF
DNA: TGTGCCAGCTCGGGCCCAGGGGACACTGAAGCTTTCTTT

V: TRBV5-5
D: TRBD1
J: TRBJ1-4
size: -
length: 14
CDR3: CASRYRGVDEKLFF
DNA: TGTGCCAGCAGGTACAGGGGAGTGGATGAAAAACTGTTTTTT

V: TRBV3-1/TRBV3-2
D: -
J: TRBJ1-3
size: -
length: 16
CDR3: CASSPRVSRTGNTIYF
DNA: TGTGCCAGCAGCCCAAGAGTGTCGCGGACTGGAAACACCATATATTTT

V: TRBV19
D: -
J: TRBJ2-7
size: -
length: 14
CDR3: CASSSRLIDYEQYF
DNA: TGTGCCAGTAGTTCCCGCCTAATTGACTACGAGCAGTACTTC

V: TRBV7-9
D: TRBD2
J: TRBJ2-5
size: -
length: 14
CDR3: CASSRGGNQETQYF
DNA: TGTGCCAGCAGCCGGGGGGGAAACCAAGAGACCCAGTACTTC

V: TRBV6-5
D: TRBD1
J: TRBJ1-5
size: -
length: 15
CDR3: CASSPSPTGTQPQHF
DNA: TGTGCCAGCAGTCCTTCCCCGACAGGGACGCAGCCCCAGCATTTT

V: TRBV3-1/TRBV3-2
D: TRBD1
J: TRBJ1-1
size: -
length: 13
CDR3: CASSQGQGEAAFF
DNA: TGTGCCAGCAGCCAAGGACAGGGGGAAGCAGCTTTCTTT

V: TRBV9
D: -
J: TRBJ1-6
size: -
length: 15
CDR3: CASSVAREKNSPLHF
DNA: TGTGCCAGCAGCGTAGCTCGGGAGAAAAATTCACCCCTCCACTTT

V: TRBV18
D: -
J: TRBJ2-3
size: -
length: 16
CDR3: CASSPGEFSSTDTQYF
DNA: TGTGCCAGCTCCCCCGGGGAATTTTCTAGCACAGATACGCAGTATTTT

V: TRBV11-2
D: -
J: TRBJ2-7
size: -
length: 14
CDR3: CASSLGYRFYEQYF
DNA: TGTGCCAGCAGCTTAGGATACAGATTCTACGAGCAGTACTTC

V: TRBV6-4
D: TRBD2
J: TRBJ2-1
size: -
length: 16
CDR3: CASSDSYTSGHNEQFF
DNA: TGTGCCAGCAGTGACTCTTATACTAGCGGGCACAATGAGCAGTTCTTC

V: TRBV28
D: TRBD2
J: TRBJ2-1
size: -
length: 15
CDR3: CASSLNRVAGNEQFF
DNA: TGTGCCAGCAGTTTAAACCGGGTAGCGGGAAACGAGCAGTTCTTC

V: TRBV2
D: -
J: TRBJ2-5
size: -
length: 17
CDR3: CASSERRLRDKEETQYF
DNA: TGTGCCAGCAGTGAACGAAGGTTGAGGGACAAAGAAGAGACCCAGTACTTC

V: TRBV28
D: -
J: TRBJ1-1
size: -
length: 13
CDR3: CASSNIRGTEAFF
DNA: TGTGCCAGCAGTAATATCAGAGGTACTGAAGCTTTCTTT

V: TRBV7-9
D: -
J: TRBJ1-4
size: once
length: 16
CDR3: CASSLAGGEVGEKLFF
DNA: TGTGCCAGCAGCTTGGCGGGGGGCGAGGTTGGGGAAAAACTGTTTTTT

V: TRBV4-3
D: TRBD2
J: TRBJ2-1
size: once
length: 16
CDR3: CASSLALAGVRREQFF
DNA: TGCGCCAGCAGCCTAGCACTAGCGGGAGTCCGACGTGAGCAGTTCTTC

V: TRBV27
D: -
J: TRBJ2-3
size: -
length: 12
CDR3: CASSPLRDTQYF
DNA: TGTGCCAGCAGTCCCCTCCGAGATACGCAGTATTTT

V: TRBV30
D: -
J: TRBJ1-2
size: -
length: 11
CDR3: CAWNGNYGYTF
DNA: TGTGCCTGGAACGGGAACTATGGCTACACCTTC

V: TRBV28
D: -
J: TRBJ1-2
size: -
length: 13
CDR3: CASSLKGFYGYTF
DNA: TGTGCCAGCAGTTTGAAGGGGTTCTATGGCTACACCTTC

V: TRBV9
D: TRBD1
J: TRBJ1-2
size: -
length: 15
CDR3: CASSRAGQGNYGYTF
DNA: TGTGCCAGCAGTCGGGCGGGACAGGGGAACTATGGCTACACCTTC

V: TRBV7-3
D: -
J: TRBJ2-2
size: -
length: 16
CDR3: CASSLRGGQNTGELFF
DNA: TGTGCCAGCAGCTTACGAGGGGGTCAGAACACCGGGGAGCTGTTTTTT

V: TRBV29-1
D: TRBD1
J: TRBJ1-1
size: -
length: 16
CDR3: CSVQKSRTGKGTEAFF
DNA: TGCAGCGTTCAGAAGAGCCGGACAGGGAAAGGCACTGAAGCTTTCTTT

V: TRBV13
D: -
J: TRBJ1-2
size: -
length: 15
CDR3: CASSLAPTGHYGYTF
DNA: TGTGCCAGCAGCTTGGCCCCCACAGGGCACTATGGCTACACCTTC

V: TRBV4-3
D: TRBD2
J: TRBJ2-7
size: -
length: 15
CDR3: CASSPTPGLAYEQYF
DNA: TGCGCCAGCAGCCCTACTCCGGGACTAGCGTACGAGCAGTACTTC

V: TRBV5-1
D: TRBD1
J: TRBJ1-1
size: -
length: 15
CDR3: CASSLLYRDRDEAFF
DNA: TGCGCCAGCAGCTTACTATACCGGGACAGGGATGAAGCTTTCTTT

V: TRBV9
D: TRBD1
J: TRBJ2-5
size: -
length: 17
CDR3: CASSAGGGTGGQETQYF
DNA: TGTGCCAGCAGCGCCGGTGGAGGGACAGGGGGCCAAGAGACCCAGTACTTC

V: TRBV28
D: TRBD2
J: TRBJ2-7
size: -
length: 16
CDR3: CASSLDHGREIYEQYF
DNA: TGTGCCAGCAGCCTCGATCACGGGAGGGAAATATACGAGCAGTACTTC

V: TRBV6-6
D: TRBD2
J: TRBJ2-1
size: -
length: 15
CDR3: CASSKLAGGWDEQFF
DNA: TGTGCCAGCAGTAAACTAGCGGGAGGTTGGGATGAGCAGTTCTTC

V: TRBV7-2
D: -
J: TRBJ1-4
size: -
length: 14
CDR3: CASSLLGDTGKLFF
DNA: TGTGCCAGCAGCTTGCTTGGGGACACGGGAAAACTGTTTTTT

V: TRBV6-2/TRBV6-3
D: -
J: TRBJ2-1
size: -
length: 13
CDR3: CASSSSYRNEQFF
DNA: TGTGCCAGCAGCTCCTCTTACAGGAATGAGCAGTTCTTC

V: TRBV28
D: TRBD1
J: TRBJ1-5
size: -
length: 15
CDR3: CASSPGQVSNQPQHF
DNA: TGTGCCAGCAGCCCGGGACAGGTTAGCAATCAGCCCCAGCATTTT

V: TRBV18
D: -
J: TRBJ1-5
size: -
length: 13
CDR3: CASSPAGGQPQHF
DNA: TGTGCCAGCTCACCAGCGGGAGGTCAGCCCCAGCATTTT

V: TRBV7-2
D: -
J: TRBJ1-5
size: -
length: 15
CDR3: CASSLVQGSNQPQHF
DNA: TGTGCCAGCAGCTTAGTTCAGGGTAGCAATCAGCCCCAGCATTTT

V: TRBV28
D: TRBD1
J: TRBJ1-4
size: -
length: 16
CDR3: CASSLRGTGSNEKLFF
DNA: TGTGCCAGCAGTCTCAGGGGGACAGGGTCTAATGAAAAACTGTTTTTT